The table lists the clone carrying this TCR beta chain with a count of one. Its antigen is undetermined. The sample originates from a study of cytomegalovirus exposure and HLA in healthy donors. Overall study results and limits: HLA alleles were associated with some 16,000 TCR beta sequences in a later analysis at 0.05 false discovery rate. HLA restriction was apparent for most CMV-associated TCR beta chains in a later analysis. The majority of TCR sequences were rare, yet some public TCRs appeared in many donors.

V gave up 2 bases and J gave up 5 bases; unmatched junction bases: 9. CDR1 is KGHSH, CDR2 LQKENI, per germline. The CDR3 spans 16 residues. Use of 60 Vbeta and 13 Jbeta primers characterized the PCR. This table comes from immunoSEQ multiplex PCR, and its TCRdb copy is limited to in-frame clones, with some not included. The data show roughly 200,000 clones, 70% to 85% seen once. These donors counted as nominally healthy when sampled, but unrecorded immune exposures were likely. The chain uses TRBV18 and TRBJ2-3; 8 bases fit TRBD2. The specimen sequenced was PBMCs. The sequence was obtained from a woman between 55 and 75 years old in good health and CMV-seropositive. The CDR3, as DNA: TGTGCCAGCTCACCATTACCGGGAGGGGGAGGAGATACGCAGTATTTT. Encoded protein: CASSPLPGGGGDTQYF.